The present T cell receptor (beta chain) was sequenced within a study of T cell repertoires in cytomegalovirus infection. Overall study: Evidence of both CMV infection and a matching HLA type came from public TCR beta signatures.

TCRdb itself ran the reads through MiXCR, one entry per CDR3 protein. Of under 250,000 distinct CDR3 sequences listed, roughly 6.5% are singletons. Points on this clonotype: As yet, its antigen is unknown. A single base separates this from a much larger clone, so it may be a read error.

The V end was cut by 3 bases, the J end by 1 base, with 8 bases between. From germline, CDR1 is SGHRS and CDR2 YFSETQ. The CDR3 has 15 amino acids. Findings of the study overall: Ex vivo, HLA-C-restricted CMV-specific TCR beta clonotypes prevailed over the rest of the response.

Sequencing input: PBMCs. The rearrangement uses TRBV5-1 and TRBJ2-6; D is unresolved. This receptor was identified in a human donor in good health (CMV status not recorded). Some clones in this sample may be carry-over from other donors' samples. The CDR3 nucleotides read TGCGCCAGCAGCTCCGAGGTGTCTGGGGCCAACGTCCTGACTTTC. Protein: CASSSEVSGANVLTF.